What follows describes a single T cell receptor (beta chain). These data belong to a study of blood T cell repertoires in COVID-19. Seattle researchers signed up patients amid active infection and tracked them longitudinally. The V gene's germline CDR1 is KGHSH and CDR2 LQKENI. The CDR3 contains 16 residues. Germline trimming cut 2 bases from V and 7 bases from J; bases unmatched to any gene: 13. TCRdb's copy holds only in-frame clones and misses some; the assay was immunoSEQ multiplex PCR. In the table there are 150,000 to 200,000 clones, about four fifths of which are singletons. This TCR came from a woman between 65 and 79 years old with COVID-19, enrolled during active disease. Sample: peripheral blood. The chain employs TRBV18 and TRBJ2-5; TRBD1 agrees at 7 bases. The CDR3 coding sequence is TGTGCCAGCTCACCATACGGGGACAGCTACAAGGGGACCCAGTACTTC. Translating it yields CASSPYGDSYKGTQYF.